The subject of this entry is one TCR beta chain. Its antigen is unknown. The CDR3 loop spans 17 amino acids. Trimming removed 5 bases from V and 5 bases from J; junction bases left unmatched: 14. Germline CDR1 SGHVS, CDR2 FNYEAQ. These data come from a study of post-analysis software for immune sequencing data. The study's findings and limits: About five TRBV segments occurring more often in patients than controls included TRBV5-6, TRBV5-1 and TRBV20-1. Relative to controls, patients with multiple sclerosis showed significantly lower normalized Chao1 diversity.

Every TCR beta cDNA library bore unique molecular identifiers. TCRdb recomputed calls from the PCR reads with MiXCR, one row per CDR3 protein. The sample lists 820,000 or so distinct CDR3 sequences, about 50% seen once, with about 4.8% in the top ten. This chain links TRBV7-6 with TRBJ2-5; 10 nucleotides match TRBD2. This receptor was identified in a girl between 5 and 17 years old with multiple sclerosis. Specimen: blood. CDR3 region: CASSLTVGLADSETQYF. The CDR3 DNA is TGTGCCAGCAGCCTTACGGTCGGACTAGCGGATTCGGAGACCCAGTACTTC.